The 20 T cell receptor beta chains given below trace back to one sample, sequenced in a study of T and B cells in COVID-19 patients. TRB rearrangements were amplified by multiplex PCR with BIOMED2 TRB-A/B primers. MiXCR, run by TCRdb on the multiplex PCR reads, gives a single entry per CDR3 protein. This repertoire shows 6,500 to 8,000 distinct CDR3 sequences, approximately 24% found once; its top ten account for around a sixth. Blood genomic DNA input for TRB amplification was 250-500 ng. Sequencing was performed on blood. The receptors derive from a human donor with active COVID-19.

This CDR3 reads CAIRGHTKETQYF. The CDR3 DNA sequence: TGTGCCATCAGAGGGCATACGAAAGAGACCCAGTACTTC. The V and J genes are TRBV10-3 and TRBJ2-5, with D uncertain. CDR3 length equals 13 residues. The germline gives CDR1 ENHRY, CDR2 SYGVKD. V gave up 6 bases and J gave up 3 bases, with 11 bases separating them.

This sequence joins TRBV5-5 and TRBJ2-5; 11 bases fit TRBD2. CDR1 and CDR2 (germline): SGHKS, YYEKEE (reference sequence). This CDR3 region has 15 residues. V shed 2 bases, J shed 1 base, and the junction held 1 base outside the gene matches. The CDR3 region is CASSLTSGGQETQYF. The CDR3 DNA follows: TGTGCCAGCAGCTTAACTAGCGGGGGCCAAGAGACCCAGTACTTC. Variable domain in full (rest from reference TRBV5-5 and TRBJ2-5): DAGVTQSPTHLIKTRGQQVTLRCSPISGHKSVSWYQQVLGQGPQFIFQYYEKEERGRGNFPDRFSARQFPNYSSELNVNALLLGDSALYLCASSLTSGGQETQYFGPGTRLLVL.

The rearrangement links TRBV13 to TRBJ1-4; D ambiguous. Germline V gene lookup returns CDR1 PRHDT and CDR2 FYEKMQ (reference sequence). V lost 7 bases, J lost 0 bases, and 12 bases lay in between. The CDR3 covers 15 residues. The CDR3 DNA reads as TGTGCCAGCACCAAAAGGGAATCAACTAATGAAAAACTGTTTTTT. It translates to CASTKRESTNEKLFF.

The chain uses TRBV6-1 and TRBJ2-3; 9 nucleotides line up with TRBD1. The V gene end was trimmed by 10 bases and the J gene end by 4 bases; junction bases not matched to a gene: 9. Germline V gene data show CDR1 as MNHNS and CDR2 as SASEGT. This CDR3 is 14 amino acids long. The CDR3: CAINLGQGPDTQYF. CDR3 DNA: TGTGCCATCAACCTAGGACAGGGGCCAGATACGCAGTATTTT.

There are a few counts of this clonotype. The genes are TRBV6-4 and TRBJ2-1; a weak D match, TRBD2 (6 bases). The V gene lost 3 bases and the J gene lost 6 bases, with 12 bases spanning the gap. Germline V CDR1 and CDR2: MRHNA, SNTAGT. The CDR3 has 14 residues. In DNA, the CDR3 is TGTGCCAGCAGTGATACCGGGACTCCCAATGAGCAGTTCTTC. It codes for CASSDTGTPNEQFF.

The sample holds many counts of this clonotype. The rearrangement uses TRBV5-4 and TRBJ2-1, with TRBD2 as a possible D gene (6 bases). CDR1 SGHNT and CDR2 YYREEE come from the germline V gene (reference sequence). V lost 0 bases, J lost 6 bases, and 7 bases lay in between. This CDR3 spans 13 amino acids. The CDR3 reads CASSLGGVNEQFF. The CDR3, as DNA: TGTGCCAGCAGCTTGGGGGGGGTCAATGAGCAGTTCTTC. Full variable domain (missing parts from reference TRBV5-4 and TRBJ2-1): ETGVTQSPTHLIKTRGQQVTLRCSSQSGHNTVSWYQQALGQGPQFIFQYYREEENGRGNFPPRFSGLQFPNYSSELNVNALELDDSALYLCASSLGGVNEQFFGPGTRLTVL.

This chain connects TRBV7-2 to TRBJ2-3; perhaps TRBD1 as D (6 bases). The CDR3 totals 16 residues. Germline CDR1 SGHTA, CDR2 FQGNSA. The V and J ends lost 2 bases and 1 base respectively, with 13 bases between them. CDR3 sequence: CASSLRGGWGTDTQYF. The CDR3 DNA reads as TGTGCCAGCAGCTTAAGAGGGGGTTGGGGCACAGATACGCAGTATTTT. The full variable domain, its missing parts supplied by reference TRBV7-2 and TRBJ2-3, is GAGVSQSPSNKVTEKGKDVELRCDPISGHTALYWYRQSLGQGLEFLIYFQGNSAPDKSGLPSDRFSAERTGGSVSTLTIQRTQQEDSAVYLCASSLRGGWGTDTQYFGPGTRLTVL.

This chain links TRBV5-1 with TRBJ2-5; possibly TRBD1 or TRBD2 for D (6 bases each). The CDR3 sequence is 14 residues long. Germline V gene sequence: CDR1 SGHRS, CDR2 YFSETQ. V gave up 4 bases and J gave up 1 base, with 11 bases separating them. CDR3 DNA sequence: TGCGCCAGCAGCGTTACGGGGGCCCAAGAGACCCAGTACTTC. It codes for CASSVTGAQETQYF.

This clonotype is medium-sized by share. This chain connects TRBV29-1 to TRBJ2-2; TRBD1 agrees at 11 bases. Germline V gene sequence: CDR1 SQVTM, CDR2 ANQGSEA. CDR3 length: 12 amino acids. Losses at the gene ends were 7 bases for V and 7 bases for J; bases not matched to a gene: 2. The CDR3 is CSGTGGSGELFF. The DNA for the CDR3 is TGCAGCGGGACAGGGGGCAGCGGGGAGCTGTTTTTT.

The chain uses TRBV29-1 and TRBJ2-1; TRBD2 matches at 12 bases. The CDR3 sequence is 15 residues long. Per germline, CDR1 SQVTM and CDR2 ANQGSEA. Germline trimming cut 3 bases from V and 3 bases from J; bases unmatched to any gene: 3. The CDR3 DNA reads TGCAGCGTTGACGGACTAGCGGGGAACTACAATGAGCAGTTCTTC. It specifies CSVDGLAGNYNEQFF.

This clonotype is termed medium-sized. The chain combines TRBV15 with TRBJ2-3; TRBD2 agrees at 12 bases. Per the germline V gene, CDR1 is LNHNV and CDR2 is YYDKDF (reference sequence). This CDR3 contains 15 residues. The junction had 1 base not matched to a gene; V was cut back by 0 bases and J by 6 bases. The CDR3 reads CATSRDTSGGDTQYF. The CDR3 nucleotides are TGTGCCACCAGCAGAGATACTAGCGGGGGGGATACGCAGTATTTT.

Concerning this clonotype itself: This may stem from a read error, because a much larger clone lies one nucleotide away. The rearrangement joins TRBV6-5 to TRBJ2-3, with D perhaps matching TRBD2 (5 bases). Trimming stripped 6 bases from V and 4 bases from J, with 17 bases between. Germline CDR1 and CDR2: MNHEY and SVGAGI. CDR3 length: 15 residues. The CDR3 coding sequence is TGTGCCAGCAGATATCACAGTGCTAGCTCAGATACGCAGTATTTT. This encodes CASRYHSASSDTQYF.

This clonotype is medium-sized by share. V gene TRBV19 combines with J gene TRBJ2-7; TRBD1 might be the D (6 bases). Germline V gene sequence: CDR1 LNHDA, CDR2 SQIVND (reference sequence). This CDR3 comprises 14 residues. V lost 5 bases and J lost 4, with 15 bases in between. The CDR3 DNA reads as TGTGCCAGTAGTTCCGGGACAACCCCGTACGAGCAGTACTTC. Protein: CASSSGTTPYEQYF.

This rearrangement joins TRBV27 to TRBJ1-2, with TRBD1 as a possible D gene (6 bases). CDR1 and CDR2 from the germline V gene are MNHEY and SMNVEV (reference sequence). V lost 1 base, J lost 4 bases, and 19 bases lay in between. The CDR3 is 17 residues long. Here the CDR3 reads CASSLFGGHIPRYGYTF. The CDR3, as DNA: TGTGCCAGCAGTTTATTTGGGGGACATATACCTCGCTATGGCTACACCTTC.

This clonotype was seen more than once but under ten times. The rearrangement uses TRBV5-1 and TRBJ2-5, with TRBD2 matching over 13 bases. V lost 2 bases to trimming and J lost 5 bases; unmatched junction nucleotides: 6. CDR1 SGHRS and CDR2 YFSETQ come from the germline V gene. The CDR3 is made up of 16 amino acids. The CDR3 nucleotides read TGCGCCAGCAGCTTCACTAGCGGGGGGGCGGTGGAGACCCAGTACTTC. Residues: CASSFTSGGAVETQYF.

This chain connects TRBV6-4 to TRBJ2-2; 9 bases line up with TRBD1. Germline V gene sequence: CDR1 MRHNA, CDR2 SNTAGT. V was clipped by 6 bases and J by 0 bases; unmatched bases: 11. The CDR3 extends over 18 amino acids. In DNA form, the CDR3 reads TGTGCCAGCAGCACCGGGACAGGGATTGTAGCGAACACCGGGGAGCTGTTTTTT. This encodes CASSTGTGIVANTGELFF.

This clonotype was counted many times. The chain uses TRBV19 and TRBJ1-5; 7 nucleotides align to TRBD1. The length of the CDR3 is 15 residues. Germline CDR1 reads LNHDA; CDR2 reads SQIVND (reference sequence). Unmatched junction bases numbered 7, after V lost 1 base and J lost 7 bases. In DNA, the CDR3 is TGTGCCAGTAGTATAGTGAGGGGGCGAAGCCAGCCCCAGCATTTT. The encoded protein is CASSIVRGRSQPQHF. The full variable domain, with the rest looked up from reference TRBV19 and TRBJ1-5, is DGGITQSPKYLFRKEGQNVTLSCEQNLNHDAMYWYRQDPGQGLRLIYYSQIVNDFQKGDIAEGYSVSREKKESFPLTVTSAQKNPTAFYLCASSIVRGRSQPQHFGDGTRLSIL.

This clonotype was detected only a few times. J is TRBJ2-7 and V is TRBV6-2 or TRBV6-3; D might be TRBD2 (6 bases). CDR1 and CDR2 from the germline V gene are MNHEY and SVGEGT. The CDR3 totals 14 residues. Trimming took 6 bases from V and 6 from J, leaving 18 bases between them. CDR3 DNA: TGTGCCAGCAGCCCACTTGGGGGGAAGGGCGAGCAGTACTTC. The encoded protein is CASSPLGGKGEQYF.

In DNA form, the CDR3 reads TGTGCCAGCAGCTACCGTGGGGGGGCCAGTAAATACAATGAGCAGTTCTTC. It is translated as CASSYRGGASKYNEQFF. This chain joins TRBV12-3 or TRBV12-4 and TRBJ2-1, with D perhaps matching TRBD2 (7 bases). The V end lost 6 bases, the J end lost 4 bases, and 22 bases lay between the germline ends. CDR3 length: 17 amino acids.

The V and J genes are TRBV5-4 and TRBJ1-5; 9 bases are a match to TRBD1. J lost 9 bases, V lost 2 bases, and 9 bases had no gene match. This CDR3 has 15 residues. Germline CDR1 is SGHNT and CDR2 is YYREEE (reference sequence). The CDR3 spells CASSLWGTGSRPQHF. The CDR3 DNA sequence: TGTGCCAGCAGCTTATGGGGGACAGGGAGTAGGCCCCAGCATTTT.